This paragraph reports one TCR delta chain. Trimming took off 0 bases at V and 8 bases at J, with 34 bases between the two ends. The germline CDR1 and CDR2 sequences are TSWWSYY and QGS. This CDR3 spans 21 amino acids. TCRdb re-identified clones in the RT-PCR reads via CATT. Among over 1,000 delta-chain clones listed, 15% to 20% were seen once. The data were taken from a study of gamma-delta T cells after stem cell transplantation. This chain connects TRDV1 to TRDJ1; the D gene is possibly TRDD1 (5 bases). Sequencing used gamma-delta T cells. This receptor was obtained from a human donor. It is not recorded whose cells these are; they may come from a transplant donor. The CDR3 spells CALGELIGSQAPPLGPSKLIF. The CDR3 DNA follows: TGTGCTCTTGGGGAACTAATAGGCTCTCAGGCTCCACCCTTGGGACCCTCGAAACTCATCTTT.